This passage covers 15 T cell receptor beta chains from one sample sequenced in a study of CD8+CD57+ T cells in acquired aplastic anemia. Profiling that covered TCR beta VDJ and CDR3 relied on genomic DNA as its template. TCRdb called the reads again in MiXCR, with one record for every CDR3 protein. The sample includes more than 150,000 distinct CDR3 sequences, approximately 48% of them seen just once. For sequencing, patients were chosen who had shown expansion of CD8+CD57+ cells by flow cytometry. Sequencing used sorted CD4+, CD8+, or CD8+CD57+ T cells (not recorded which) from PBMCs. The source of these receptors is a human donor with aplastic anemia.

The chain has TRBV14 and TRBJ2-7; D is ambiguous. Between the trimmed V and J ends, which lost 0 bases and 6 bases, there was a span of 12 bases. Germline values: CDR1 SGHDN, CDR2 FVKESK. This CDR3 spans 14 amino acids. The CDR3 DNA reads TGTGCCAGCAGCCAAGAGCTAGTTCCCATCGAGCAGTACTTC. Translated: CASSQELVPIEQYF.

The chain's CDR3 is CSVGGGVLIEAFF. The DNA for the CDR3 is TGCAGCGTTGGGGGGGGAGTCTTAATTGAAGCTTTCTTT. The rearrangement joins TRBV29-1 to TRBJ1-1; weak D call: TRBD1 (5 bases). Germline V gives CDR1 SQVTM, CDR2 ANQGSEA. The CDR3 runs to 13 residues. Trimming removed 4 bases at V and 7 bases at J, with 16 bases between.

The V call is TRBV7-2, the J call TRBJ1-2; a possible D gene is TRBD1 (5 bases). The V end lost 3 bases, the J end lost 3 bases, and 14 bases lay between the germline ends. CDR1 is SGHTA, CDR2 FQGNSA, per germline. This CDR3 spans 15 amino acids. This CDR3 is CASSLSPGVDYGYTF. CDR3 coding DNA: TGTGCCAGCAGCTTGTCACCGGGGGTTGACTATGGCTACACCTTC.

The CDR3 region is CASSPTGALGYTF. The CDR3, as DNA: TGTGCCAGCAGCCCTACGGGGGCATTGGGCTACACCTTC. The chain links TRBV7-9 to TRBJ1-2; tentatively, D is TRBD1 (6 bases). The V end lost 5 bases, the J end lost 8 bases, and 15 bases lay between the germline ends. Germline lookup yields CDR1 SEHNR and CDR2 FQNEAQ (reference sequence). The CDR3 extends over 13 amino acids.

V and J are TRBV29-1 and TRBJ2-7; TRBD2 is a possible D gene (6 bases). There are 15 residues in the CDR3. Germline V gene data show CDR1 as SQVTM and CDR2 as ANQGSEA. Deletions cut 7 bases from V and 6 bases from J, with 25 bases between. The DNA for the CDR3 is TGCAGCGGTGGCTTTGGGGGGACCCTAACCGCCGAGCAGTACTTC. Protein: CSGGFGGTLTAEQYF.

There are many counts of this clonotype. V and J are TRBV24-1 and TRBJ2-3; TRBD2 agrees at 8 bases. CDR1 is KGHDR, CDR2 SFDVKD, per germline. This CDR3 has 17 residues. The trim removed 4 bases at V and 6 bases at J, leaving 14 bases unmatched. The CDR3: CATSDSAGRGGWDTQYF. The CDR3 bases are TGTGCCACCAGTGACTCTGCGGGTCGCGGGGGGTGGGATACGCAGTATTTT.

V usage is TRBV25-1 and J usage is TRBJ2-2; a possible D gene is TRBD2 (5 bases). The CDR3 sequence is 16 residues long. The germline V and J ends were trimmed by 5 bases and 6 bases, with 19 bases remaining between them. The germline gives CDR1 MGHDK, CDR2 SYGVNS. This chain's CDR3 is CASSPRTPSGAGELFF. CDR3 bases: TGTGCCAGCAGTCCCCGGACTCCCTCCGGCGCCGGGGAGCTGTTTTTT.

V usage is TRBV2 and J usage is TRBJ2-1; 7 bases map to TRBD1. The CDR3 totals 15 residues. V was clipped by 2 bases and J by 1 base; unmatched bases: 2. Germline V gives CDR1 SNHLY, CDR2 FYNNEI. CDR3: CASSENRGSYNEQFF. CDR3 DNA sequence: TGTGCCAGCAGTGAAAACAGGGGTTCCTACAATGAGCAGTTCTTC.

The table lists this clonotype with a few counts. The rearrangement joins TRBV29-1 to TRBJ1-2; 9 bases agree with TRBD1. The CDR3 runs 13 residues. J was trimmed by 0 bases and V by 4 bases; bases with no gene match: 0. The germline V gene has CDR1 SQVTM and CDR2 ANQGSEA. As DNA, the CDR3 is TGCAGCGTTGGACAGGGGGCTAACTATGGCTACACCTTC. Translating it yields CSVGQGANYGYTF.

V is TRBV9 and J is TRBJ2-7, with 9 bases aligning to TRBD1. From germline, CDR1 is SGDLS and CDR2 YYNGEE. V was clipped by 0 bases and J by 1 base; unmatched bases: 5. The CDR3 totals 16 residues. CDR3 residues: CASSVAPGQGSYEQYF. CDR3 nucleotide sequence: TGTGCCAGCAGCGTAGCGCCGGGACAGGGTTCCTACGAGCAGTACTTC.

As concerns this clonotype: A junction boundary mismatches the germline segment, possibly from a read error. This rearrangement joins TRBV14 to TRBJ2-7; tentative D call: TRBD2 (6 bases). In germline, CDR1 is SGHDN, CDR2 FVKESK. The CDR3 extends over 13 amino acids. CDR3 protein: CASSQEQDYEQCF. The CDR3 coding sequence is TGTGCCAGCAGCCAAGAACAGGACTACGAGCAGTGCTTC.

The CDR3 here is CASSLVLTSGIDEQFF. The CDR3 DNA is TGTGCCAGCAGCTTAGTTCTGACTAGCGGGATTGATGAGCAGTTCTTC. The rearrangement links TRBV7-8 to TRBJ2-1, with TRBD2 matching over 11 bases. Germline V gene data show CDR1 as SGHVS and CDR2 as FQNEAQ. This CDR3 is built from 16 residues. After removal of 1 base from V and 8 bases from J, the junction contained 7 bases not matched to a gene.

The sample holds many counts of this clonotype. The gene calls are TRBV15 and TRBJ1-5; D remains ambiguous. CDR1 is LNHNV, CDR2 YYDKDF, per germline (reference sequence). The ends were cut back, 4 bases at V and 3 bases at J, with 4 bases in the middle. CDR3 length: 12 residues. CDR3 coding DNA: TGTGCCACCAGCAAATTCAATCAGCCCCAGCATTTT. As protein: CATSKFNQPQHF.

This clonotype was found many times. The J gene is TRBJ2-2, the V gene TRBV12-5; D not resolved. Germline V gives CDR1 LGHNT, CDR2 FRNRAP. CDR3 length: 12 amino acids. Trimming cost V 7 bases and J 2 bases, with 5 bases left between them. CDR3 in DNA: TGTGCTAGTGCCGGCAACACCGGGGAGCTGTTTTTT. Residues: CASAGNTGELFF.

This chain joins TRBV19 and TRBJ1-2; TRBD1 aligns across 8 bases. With 7 bases clipped from V and 4 bases from J, the junction kept 11 bases outside the gene matches. Germline V gives CDR1 LNHDA, CDR2 SQIVND (reference sequence). The CDR3 contains 15 residues. The CDR3 DNA is TGTGCCAGTACCAAACAACAGGGGGGGATCTATGGCTACACCTTC. Translation gives CASTKQQGGIYGYTF.